These 23 T cell receptor beta chains came from one sample sequenced in a study of blood T cells in healthy people across ages. Next came a second PCR, run for about 6 to 11 cycles, which used a sample-barcoded 5' primer along with a J-beta primer mix. TCRdb reprocessed the 5' RACE reads with MiXCR, giving one entry per CDR3 protein. The sample carries hundreds of thousands of distinct CDR3 sequences, under 45% recorded once. The source material was blood. The receptors were sampled from a man aged 60-69 years in good health.

In this sample, this clonotype turned up many times. The V gene is TRBV29-1, the J gene TRBJ2-1, with 9 bases that match TRBD2. Looked up from germline, CDR1 is SQVTM and CDR2 is ANQGSEA. Losses at the gene ends were 5 bases for V and 6 bases for J; bases not matched to a gene: 5. The length of the CDR3 is 13 residues. The CDR3 sequence: CSVKGTSTNEQFF. DNA for the CDR3: TGCAGCGTTAAGGGGACTAGCACCAATGAGCAGTTCTTC.

This clonotype was seen a few times. J is TRBJ2-3 and V is TRBV20-1; 12 nucleotides align to TRBD1. The CDR3 covers 12 residues. Germline CDR1 reads DFQATT; CDR2 reads SNEGSKA (reference sequence). The CDR3 sequence: CRGTGGADTQYF. In DNA, the CDR3 is TGCAGAGGGACAGGGGGCGCGGATACGCAGTATTTT.

The rearrangement links TRBV29-1 to TRBJ1-2; the match to TRBD1 covers 11 bases. CDR1 and CDR2 from the germline V gene are SQVTM and ANQGSEA. The junction had 1 base not matched to a gene; V was cut back by 4 bases and J by 6 bases. The CDR3 loop spans 12 amino acids. CDR3 coding DNA: TGCAGCGTTGGGGACAGGGGGAATGGCTACACCTTC. Translated: CSVGDRGNGYTF.

The V call is TRBV9, the J call TRBJ2-1; 9 bases fit TRBD2. V trimming: 3 bases; J trimming: 0 bases; junction bases outside the gene matches: 16. Germline V CDR1 and CDR2: SGDLS, YYNGEE. This CDR3 spans 20 amino acids. The CDR3 region has the DNA TGTGCCAGCAGCGCAAGTGGGCTAGCGGGGTTTCTTAGCTCCTACAATGAGCAGTTCTTC. It specifies CASSASGLAGFLSSYNEQFF.

V and J are TRBV20-1 and TRBJ2-1; possibly TRBD1 for D (7 bases). The J call is uncertain, as TRBJ2-7 better fits the DNA end. Per the germline V gene, CDR1 is DFQATT and CDR2 is SNEGSKA (reference sequence). This CDR3 contains 15 residues. CDR3 nucleotide sequence: TGCAGTGCTAGAGAGTCAGGGGGGCCCTACAATGAGCAGTACTTC. Protein product: CSARESGGPYNEQYF.

The chain combines TRBV7-2 with TRBJ2-3, with D possibly being TRBD1 (5 bases). V dropped 5 bases and J dropped 0 bases, with 15 bases sitting between them. This CDR3 region has 16 residues. Germline values: CDR1 SGHTA, CDR2 FQGNSA. The CDR3 DNA follows: TGTGCCAGCAGCACCGGACACGCCACTAGCACAGATACGCAGTATTTT. Translation: CASSTGHATSTDTQYF.

This clonotype has just a few counts. The rearrangement joins TRBV21-1 to TRBJ2-5; the table's D gene call, TRBD1, was not cross checked with the DNA. The J call may be in error: the DNA end matches TRBJ2-7 better. TRBV21-1 is annotated as a pseudogene. This CDR3 spans 17 amino acids. CDR3: CASSQLVVGQGCYEQYF. Written as DNA, the CDR3 is TGTGCTAGCAGCCAATTAGTGGTGGGACAGGGATGCTACGAGCAGTACTTC.

This clonotype has more than one count but fewer than ten. V gene TRBV4-3 combines with J gene TRBJ2-1; D is ambiguous. This CDR3 is built from 16 residues. CDR1 is LGHNA and CDR2 is YSLEER in the germline V gene. V shed 1 base and J shed 0 bases, with 10 bases lying between them. Written as DNA, the CDR3 is TGCGCCAGCAGCCAAGGGTCGTCAGGCTCCTACAATGAGCAGTTCTTC. Protein: CASSQGSSGSYNEQFF.

This clonotype was detected only a few times. The chain uses TRBV10-2 and TRBJ2-3; D not certain. Germline CDR1 WSHSY, CDR2 SAAADI. Trimming left V 5 bases short and J 5 bases short, with 8 bases between. CDR3 length equals 12 residues. The CDR3 sequence is CASSTSKDTQYF. DNA of the CDR3: TGCGCCAGCAGTACGTCCAAAGATACGCAGTATTTT.

This clonotype came up a few times. The chain joins TRBV7-9 to TRBJ2-7; a possible D gene is TRBD1 (5 bases). The CDR3 loop spans 18 amino acids. Trimming left V 5 bases short and J 0 bases short, with 23 bases between. Germline CDR1 is SEHNR and CDR2 is FQNEAQ (reference sequence). This chain's CDR3 is CASSLSGHGSRFSYEQYF. CDR3 nucleotide sequence: TGTGCCAGCAGCCTCTCAGGACATGGATCAAGATTCTCCTACGAGCAGTACTTC.

This clonotype was seen a few times. V usage is TRBV6-1 and J usage is TRBJ1-6; D gene unclear. V lost 7 bases and J lost 7, with 23 bases in between. The length of the CDR3 is 17 residues. Germline V CDR1 and CDR2: MNHNS, SASEGT. DNA of the CDR3: TGTGCCAGCACCTTAAGCCCCCCCGGGAACGTGAATTCACCCCTCCACTTT. Translating it yields CASTLSPPGNVNSPLHF.

V usage is TRBV7-9 and J usage is TRBJ2-1; D is perhaps TRBD1 (6 bases). The V gene lost 5 bases and the J gene lost 9 bases, with 11 bases spanning the gap. The CDR3 is 12 residues long. Germline CDR1 is SEHNR and CDR2 is FQNEAQ (reference sequence). The CDR3 sequence: CASSPGTFEQFF. The CDR3 DNA sequence: TGTGCCAGCAGCCCGGGGACATTTGAGCAGTTCTTC.

The chain carries TRBV30 and TRBJ1-5; weak D call: TRBD1 (5 bases). This CDR3 region has 14 residues. CDR1 and CDR2 from the germline V gene are GTSNPN and SVGIG (reference sequence). V was clipped by 0 bases and J by 7 bases, with 13 bases between them. This CDR3 is CAWSVGQGGQPQHF. The CDR3 coding sequence is TGTGCCTGGAGTGTAGGGCAGGGCGGCCAGCCCCAGCATTTT.

This clonotype was observed once. J is TRBJ1-2 and V is TRBV5-1, with 8 bases identical to TRBD1. The ends lost 0 bases at V and 8 bases at J; junction bases unmatched: 9. Germline lookup yields CDR1 SGHRS and CDR2 YFSETQ. The CDR3 runs 15 residues. In DNA form, the CDR3 reads TGCGCCAGCAGCTTGGCACAGGGGGGCGTCGGCGGCTACACCTTC. It yields the protein CASSLAQGGVGGYTF.

The rearrangement uses TRBV5-1 and TRBJ1-1, with D perhaps matching TRBD1 (6 bases). Germline V lookup: CDR1 SGHRS, CDR2 YFSETQ. This CDR3 region has 14 residues. Trimming removed 0 bases from V and 11 bases from J, with 17 bases in between. The CDR3 loop reads CASSLGDTAGVAFF. As DNA, the CDR3 is TGCGCCAGCAGCTTGGGTGATACGGCAGGGGTTGCTTTCTTT.

The chain employs TRBV20-1 and TRBJ1-4; the D gene is possibly TRBD1 (6 bases). This CDR3 has 17 residues. The V gene's germline CDR1 is DFQATT and CDR2 SNEGSKA (reference sequence). Trimming took 5 bases from V and 0 from J, leaving 19 bases between them. CDR3 amino acids: CSAERGGSWATNEKLFF. The CDR3 coding sequence is TGCAGTGCTGAGAGGGGGGGGTCTTGGGCAACTAATGAAAAACTGTTTTTT.

This clonotype was counted between two and nine times. The CDR3 DNA follows: TGTGCCAGCAGTCCCCTAGGGATCCGCACAGATACGCAGTATTTT. It yields the protein CASSPLGIRTDTQYF. The genes are TRBV12-3 or TRBV12-4 and TRBJ2-3; D not certain. The CDR3 has 15 residues. V was cut by 5 bases and J by 1 base, with 13 bases left in between.

The chain recombines TRBV7-9 with TRBJ2-4; TRBD2 matches at 7 bases. The DNA end is more similar to TRBJ2-7, so the J call may be wrong. There are 16 residues in the CDR3. The V gene's germline CDR1 is SEHNR and CDR2 FQNEAQ (reference sequence). CDR3 bases: TGTGCCAGCAGCTTTGGGACTACGGCCATAGAAGGCGAGCAGTACTTC. Residues: CASSFGTTAIEGEQYF.

The sample holds many counts of this clonotype. The chain carries TRBV5-1 and TRBJ2-7; D may be TRBD2 (6 bases). With 4 bases removed from V and 1 base from J, the gap between germline ends came to 12 bases. Germline values: CDR1 SGHRS, CDR2 YFSETQ. This CDR3 comprises 14 residues. Here the CDR3 reads CASSPPGGSYEQYF. The CDR3 nucleotides are TGCGCCAGCAGCCCCCCCGGGGGATCCTACGAGCAGTACTTC.

This clonotype has more than one count but fewer than ten. This chain connects TRBV20-1 to TRBJ2-1, with 7 bases lining up with TRBD1. CDR3 size: 15 residues. Germline-derived CDR1 and CDR2 are DFQATT and SNEGSKA (reference sequence). V dropped 4 bases and J dropped 7; count of bases not matched to a gene: 13. This CDR3 is CSATPPQGVRNEQFF. The CDR3 DNA is TGCAGTGCTACCCCTCCCCAGGGGGTAAGGAATGAGCAGTTCTTC.

The chain recombines TRBV18 with TRBJ2-5; 8 bases line up with TRBD2. CDR3 length: 15 residues. Germline loops: CDR1 KGHSH, CDR2 LQKENI. J lost 2 bases, V lost 3 bases, and 5 bases had no gene match. The CDR3 nucleotides read TGTGCCAGCTCACCCCGGGAGGGCCCACAAGAGACCCAGTACTTC. Translating it yields CASSPREGPQETQYF.

The chain joins TRBV27 to TRBJ1-5; 9 bases align to TRBD1. The CDR3 has 16 residues. J was trimmed by 6 bases and V by 1 base; bases with no gene match: 7. The germline V gene has CDR1 MNHEY and CDR2 SMNVEV (reference sequence). For the CDR3, the DNA is TGTGCCAGCAGTTTATTTGGGACAGGGATGGGTCAGCCCCAGCATTTT. It specifies CASSLFGTGMGQPQHF.

This clonotype was recorded a few times. This chain links TRBV29-1 with TRBJ2-3, with 10 bases fitting TRBD2. The germline V gene encodes CDR1 SQVTM and CDR2 ANQGSEA. The CDR3 length is 15 residues. Trimming cost V 3 bases and J 5 bases; bases outside gene matches: 8. The CDR3 protein is CSVDPSGGKGDTQYF. The CDR3 DNA follows: TGCAGCGTTGATCCTAGCGGGGGAAAAGGAGATACGCAGTATTTT.